Below, 6 T cell receptor beta chains from the same sample are listed, as sequenced in a study of molecular identifiers for immune sequencing clone quantification. TCRdb passed the PCR reads through MiXCR, listing each CDR3 protein once. The repertoire holds about 640,000 distinct CDR3 sequences, with roughly 21% as singletons. Material: naive CD8+ T cells from blood, with Jurkat cell RNA spiked in. Subset indicated: FACS-sorted CD8+CD4-CCR7+CD45RA+ naive T cells. All receptors derive from a human donor in good health. Some libraries in this study had Jurkat cell RNA spiked in.

Worth noting for this clonotype: Possible read error: a much larger clone is one base away. This CDR3 fails to terminate in the conserved phenylalanine or tryptophan, so it likely reflects a read error. The chain carries TRBV5-3 and TRBJ2-5; 7 bases align to TRBD1. TRBV5-3 is assigned to the ORF class and has an uncertain function. There are 15 residues in the CDR3. DNA of the CDR3: TGTGCCAGCAGCTTACGGACAGGCTCGGATGGGGCCCAGTACTCC. Residues: CASSLRTGSDGAQYS.

The chain carries TRBV19 and TRBJ2-7, with D hard to call. Germline lookup yields CDR1 LNHDA and CDR2 SQIVND (reference sequence). The V and J ends lost 6 bases and 5 bases respectively, with 14 bases between them. The CDR3 is 13 residues long. CDR3 in amino acids: CASSPLTADEQYF. CDR3 in DNA: TGTGCCAGTAGCCCATTAACAGCTGACGAGCAGTACTTC.

Comments on this clonotype: Given a much more abundant clone one base away, this may be a read error. The chain uses TRBV7-9 and TRBJ1-1, with 9 positions matching TRBD1. This CDR3 has 12 residues. Germline V gives CDR1 SEHNR, CDR2 FQNEAQ (reference sequence). This chain's CDR3 is CANSSTGGEAFF. The DNA of the CDR3 is TGTGCCAACAGCTCGACAGGGGGTGAAGCTTTCTTT.

The rearrangement uses TRBV6-5 and TRBJ1-1, with D hard to call. Germline CDR1 is MNHEY and CDR2 is SVGAGI. The CDR3 is 14 residues long. V was trimmed by 5 bases and J by 3 bases, leaving 13 bases between them. The CDR3 sequence: CASSVSALYTEAFF. The DNA for the CDR3 is TGTGCCAGCAGTGTCAGCGCGCTGTACACTGAAGCTTTCTTT.

This chain connects TRBV27 to TRBJ1-1; no clear D. Germline loops: CDR1 MNHEY, CDR2 SMNVEV (reference sequence). The CDR3 runs to 17 residues. V lost 5 bases and J 0 bases, leaving 19 bases between the germline ends. In nucleotides, the CDR3 is TGTGCCAGCAGTCTCTCCAATCCCGACAACGTGAACACTGAAGCTTTCTTT. Protein: CASSLSNPDNVNTEAFF.

This clonotype has ten or more counts. The chain couples TRBV19 to TRBJ1-5; D is perhaps TRBD1 (6 bases). Looked up from germline, CDR1 is LNHDA and CDR2 is SQIVND (reference sequence). The germline V and J ends were trimmed by 5 bases and 0 bases, with 11 bases remaining between them. CDR3 length: 15 residues. CDR3 residues: CASSWDNYSNQPQHF. CDR3 DNA: TGTGCCAGTAGTTGGGACAACTATAGCAATCAGCCCCAGCATTTT.